This T cell receptor (beta chain) was documented in a study of OX40 agonist ivuxolimab in advanced cancers. Study-wide results and limits: Among some nonresponders, normalized T-cell clonal expansion was also low.

Produced via immunoSEQ multiplex PCR; TCRdb's table is partial and in-frame only. Of some 66,000 clones in the sample, roughly 91% were seen once. The sampling schedule covered blood at baseline, cycle 4 day 1, and cycle 7 day 1. As regards this clone: Antigen unknown.

This CDR3 has 17 residues. Deletions cut 2 bases from V and 5 bases from J, with 21 bases between. Germline V gene data show CDR1 as SGHAT and CDR2 as FQNNGV. J is TRBJ2-5 and V is TRBV11-2, with D perhaps matching TRBD2 (8 bases). This TCR came from an adult with an advanced solid tumor such as melanoma, head and neck, liver or kidney cancer. The sample in question was CD4+ or CD8+ T cells sorted from blood, obtained in a trial of the OX40 agonist ivuxolimab. The CDR3 here is CASSLTTGGGTAETQYF. The CDR3 bases are TGTGCCAGCAGCTTAACCACTGGCGGGGGGACAGCTGAGACCCAGTACTTC. Supplemented by reference TRBV11-2 and TRBJ2-5, the full variable domain reads EAGVAQSPRYKIIEKRQSVAFWCNPISGHATLYWYQQILGQGPKLLIQFQNNGVVDDSQLPKDRFSAERLKGVDSTLKIQPAKLEDSAVYLCASSLTTGGGTAETQYFGPGTRLLVL.